The clone carrying this T cell receptor (beta chain) occurred a few times. Its antigen is unknown. Using immunoSEQ multiplex PCR, the repertoire was profiled, and TCRdb retains in-frame clones only, with some absent. The sample contains tens of thousands of clones, roughly 82% of which appear only once. The data derive from a study of pediatric ulcerative colitis. Study-level results: Some T cells in rectal biopsies may come from blood, especially with overt colitis. Blood-rectal clonal overlap within each person was significantly higher in ulcerative colitis patients than controls.

CDR3 length: 14 amino acids. V lost 5 bases and J lost 4; bases outside the gene matches: 5. The germline V gene has CDR1 SGHAT and CDR2 FQNNGV. One to two pinch biopsies were taken from the rectum during colonoscopy. The diagnostic colonoscopy in ulcerative colitis patients preceded any immunosuppressive treatment. The clonotype comes from a boy between 10 and 17 years old with severe ulcerative colitis. This chain links TRBV11-2 with TRBJ1-3, with 7 bases fitting TRBD1. Sequencing was performed on gut tissue. The CDR3, as DNA: TGTGCCAGCAGCCCAACGACAGGGGGAAACACCATATATTTT. Amino acid sequence: CASSPTTGGNTIYF. Full variable domain (remainder filled in from reference TRBV11-2 and TRBJ1-3): EAGVAQSPRYKIIEKRQSVAFWCNPISGHATLYWYQQILGQGPKLLIQFQNNGVVDDSQLPKDRFSAERLKGVDSTLKIQPAKLEDSAVYLCASSPTTGGNTIYFGEGSWLTVV.